This record looks at one T cell receptor (beta chain) sequence and its context. Its antigen remains unknown. CDR1 is LNHDA and CDR2 is SQIVND in the germline V gene (reference sequence). The CDR3 is 16 amino acids. Trimming shortened V by 0 bases and J by 0 bases, and 12 bases separated the two germline ends. TCRdb's copy holds only in-frame clones and misses some; the assay was immunoSEQ multiplex PCR. The table has over a thousand clones, roughly 85% seen once. Repertoires were sampled repeatedly during chemoradiotherapy. The data are from a study of chemoradiotherapy in HPV16-positive cancers. General observations from the study: In HPV16-positive patients, HPV-responsive T-cell expansion tracked better recurrence-free survival.

This chain uses TRBV19 with TRBJ2-7, with D maybe TRBD1 (6 bases). This receptor was identified in a human donor with HPV-associated anogenital cancer. Source: tumor tissue, taken from a patient who underwent chemoradiotherapy. CDR3 bases: TGTGCCAGTAGTATAGACAGGGCAGGGGACTCCTACGAGCAGTACTTC. Protein product: CASSIDRAGDSYEQYF. Full variable domain (remainder filled in from reference TRBV19 and TRBJ2-7): DGGITQSPKYLFRKEGQNVTLSCEQNLNHDAMYWYRQDPGQGLRLIYYSQIVNDFQKGDIAEGYSVSREKKESFPLTVTSAQKNPTAFYLCASSIDRAGDSYEQYFGPGTRLTVT.